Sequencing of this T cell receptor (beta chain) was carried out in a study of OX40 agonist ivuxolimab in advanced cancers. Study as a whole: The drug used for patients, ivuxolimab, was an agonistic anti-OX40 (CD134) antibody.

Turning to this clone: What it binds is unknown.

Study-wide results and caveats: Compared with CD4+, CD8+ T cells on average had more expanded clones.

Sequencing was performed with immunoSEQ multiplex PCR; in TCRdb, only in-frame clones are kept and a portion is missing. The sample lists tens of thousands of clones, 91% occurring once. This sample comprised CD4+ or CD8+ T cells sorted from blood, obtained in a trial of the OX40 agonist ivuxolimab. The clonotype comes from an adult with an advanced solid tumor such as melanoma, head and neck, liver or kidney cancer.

The CDR3 here is CASTDREKNTEAFF. In DNA form, the CDR3 reads TGTGCCAGCACAGACAGAGAGAAGAACACTGAAGCTTTCTTT. The rearrangement joins TRBV6-6 to TRBJ1-1, with D perhaps TRBD1 (5 bases). This CDR3 is 14 amino acids long. Per the germline V gene, CDR1 is MNHNY and CDR2 is SVGAGI (reference sequence). The V and J ends lost 7 bases and 1 base respectively, with 13 bases between them.